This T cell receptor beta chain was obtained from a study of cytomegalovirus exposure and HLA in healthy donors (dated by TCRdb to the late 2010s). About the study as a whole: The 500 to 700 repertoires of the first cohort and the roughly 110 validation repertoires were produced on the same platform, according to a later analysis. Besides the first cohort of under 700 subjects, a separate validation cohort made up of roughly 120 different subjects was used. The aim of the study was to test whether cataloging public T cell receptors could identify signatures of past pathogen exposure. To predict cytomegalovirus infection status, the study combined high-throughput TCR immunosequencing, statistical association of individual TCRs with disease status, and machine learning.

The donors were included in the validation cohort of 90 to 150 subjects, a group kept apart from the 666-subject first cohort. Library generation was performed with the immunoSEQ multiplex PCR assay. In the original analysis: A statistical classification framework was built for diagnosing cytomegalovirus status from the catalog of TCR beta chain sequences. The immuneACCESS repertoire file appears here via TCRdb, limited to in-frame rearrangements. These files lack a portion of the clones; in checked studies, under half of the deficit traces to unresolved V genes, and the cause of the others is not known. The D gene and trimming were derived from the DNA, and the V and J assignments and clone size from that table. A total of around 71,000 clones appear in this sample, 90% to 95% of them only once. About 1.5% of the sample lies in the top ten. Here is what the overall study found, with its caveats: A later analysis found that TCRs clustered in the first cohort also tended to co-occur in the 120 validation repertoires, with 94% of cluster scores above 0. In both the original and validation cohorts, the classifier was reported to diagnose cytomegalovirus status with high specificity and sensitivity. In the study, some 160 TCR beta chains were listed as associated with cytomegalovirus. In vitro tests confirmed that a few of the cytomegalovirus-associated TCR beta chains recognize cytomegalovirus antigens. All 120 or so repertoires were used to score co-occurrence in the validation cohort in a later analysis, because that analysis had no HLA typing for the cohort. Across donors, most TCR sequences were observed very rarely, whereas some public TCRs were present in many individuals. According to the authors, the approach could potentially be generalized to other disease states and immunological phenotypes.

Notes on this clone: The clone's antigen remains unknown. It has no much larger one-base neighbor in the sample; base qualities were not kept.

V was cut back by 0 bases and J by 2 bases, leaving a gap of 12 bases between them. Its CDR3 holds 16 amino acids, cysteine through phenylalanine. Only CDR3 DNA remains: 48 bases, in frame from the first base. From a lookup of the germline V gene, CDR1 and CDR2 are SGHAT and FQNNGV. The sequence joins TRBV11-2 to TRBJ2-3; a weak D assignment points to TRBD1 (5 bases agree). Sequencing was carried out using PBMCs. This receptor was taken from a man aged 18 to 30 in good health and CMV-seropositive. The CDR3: CASSLEGARYTDTQYF. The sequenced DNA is TGTGCCAGCAGCTTAGAAGGGGCGCGGTACACAGATACGCAGTATTTT. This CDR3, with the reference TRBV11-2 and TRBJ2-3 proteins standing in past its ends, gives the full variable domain EAGVAQSPRYKIIEKRQSVAFWCNPISGHATLYWYQQILGQGPKLLIQFQNNGVVDDSQLPKDRFSAERLKGVDSTLKIQPAKLEDSAVYLCASSLEGARYTDTQYFGPGTRLTVL.